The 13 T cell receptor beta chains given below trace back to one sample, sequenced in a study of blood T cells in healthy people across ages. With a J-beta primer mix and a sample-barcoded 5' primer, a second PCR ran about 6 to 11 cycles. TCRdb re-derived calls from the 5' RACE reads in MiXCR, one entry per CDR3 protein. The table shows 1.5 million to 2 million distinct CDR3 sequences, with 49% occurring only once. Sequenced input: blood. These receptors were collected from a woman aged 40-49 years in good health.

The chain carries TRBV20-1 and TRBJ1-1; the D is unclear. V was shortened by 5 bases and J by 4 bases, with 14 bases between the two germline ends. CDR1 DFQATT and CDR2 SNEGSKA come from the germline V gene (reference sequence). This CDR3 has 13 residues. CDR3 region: CSAPGRHRTEAFF. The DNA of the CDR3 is TGCAGTGCTCCCGGCCGCCATCGCACTGAAGCTTTCTTT.

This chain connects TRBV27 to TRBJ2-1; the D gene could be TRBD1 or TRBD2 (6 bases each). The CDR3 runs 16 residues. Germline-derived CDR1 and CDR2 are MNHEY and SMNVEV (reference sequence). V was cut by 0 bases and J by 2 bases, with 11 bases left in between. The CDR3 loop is CASSLSPGAPYNEQFF. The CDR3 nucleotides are TGTGCCAGCAGTTTATCGCCGGGGGCCCCCTACAATGAGCAGTTCTTC.

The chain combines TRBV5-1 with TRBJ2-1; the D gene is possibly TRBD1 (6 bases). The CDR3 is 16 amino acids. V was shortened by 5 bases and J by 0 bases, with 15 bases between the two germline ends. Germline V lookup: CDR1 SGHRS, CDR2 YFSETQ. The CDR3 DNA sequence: TGCGCCAGCAGACTCACAGGACAGAGCTCCTACAATGAGCAGTTCTTC. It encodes CASRLTGQSSYNEQFF.

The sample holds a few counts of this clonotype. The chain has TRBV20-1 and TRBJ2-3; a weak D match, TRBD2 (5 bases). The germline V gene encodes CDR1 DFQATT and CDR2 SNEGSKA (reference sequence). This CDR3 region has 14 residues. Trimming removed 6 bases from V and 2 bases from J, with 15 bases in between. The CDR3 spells CSAPLPGFTDTQYF. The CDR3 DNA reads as TGCAGTGCCCCCCTTCCGGGGTTCACAGATACGCAGTATTTT.

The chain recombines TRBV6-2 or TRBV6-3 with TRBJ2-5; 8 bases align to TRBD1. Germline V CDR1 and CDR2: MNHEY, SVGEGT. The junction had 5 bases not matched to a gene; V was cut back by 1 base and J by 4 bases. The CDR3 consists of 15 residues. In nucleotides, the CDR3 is TGTGCCAGCAGTTACTTTGGGACAGGAGGAGAGACCCAGTACTTC. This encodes CASSYFGTGGETQYF.

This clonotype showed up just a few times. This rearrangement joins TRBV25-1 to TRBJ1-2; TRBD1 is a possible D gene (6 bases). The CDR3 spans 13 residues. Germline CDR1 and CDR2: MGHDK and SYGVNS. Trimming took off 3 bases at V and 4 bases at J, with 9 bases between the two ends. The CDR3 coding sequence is TGTGCCAGCAGTGATAGGGGGATCTATGGCTACACCTTC. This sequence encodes CASSDRGIYGYTF.

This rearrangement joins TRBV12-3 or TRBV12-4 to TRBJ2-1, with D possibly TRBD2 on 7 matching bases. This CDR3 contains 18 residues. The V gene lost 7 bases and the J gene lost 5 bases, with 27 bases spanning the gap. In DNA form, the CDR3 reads TGTGCCAGCATCCCCCGGGGGGCGGGGTACCCAACGGACAATGAGCAGTTCTTC. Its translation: CASIPRGAGYPTDNEQFF.

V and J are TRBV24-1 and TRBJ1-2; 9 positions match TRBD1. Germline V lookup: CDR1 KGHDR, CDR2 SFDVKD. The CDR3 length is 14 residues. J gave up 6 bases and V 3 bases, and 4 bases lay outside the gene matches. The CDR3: CATSDPGTGNGYTF. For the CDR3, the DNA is TGTGCCACCAGTGATCCCGGGACAGGGAATGGCTACACCTTC.

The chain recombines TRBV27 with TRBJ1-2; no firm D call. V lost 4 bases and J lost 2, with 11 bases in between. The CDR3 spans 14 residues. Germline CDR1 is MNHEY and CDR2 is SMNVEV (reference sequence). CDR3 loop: CASSSPTENYGYTF. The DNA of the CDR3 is TGTGCCAGCAGTTCCCCGACTGAGAACTATGGCTACACCTTC.

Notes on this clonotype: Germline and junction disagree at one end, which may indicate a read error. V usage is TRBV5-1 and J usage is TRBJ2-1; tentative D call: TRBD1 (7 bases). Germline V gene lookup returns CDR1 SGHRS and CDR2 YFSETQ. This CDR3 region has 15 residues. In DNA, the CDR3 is TGCGTCAGCAGCTTGGGCGGGACAGCTATCAGTGAGCAGTTCTTC. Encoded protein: CVSSLGGTAISEQFF.

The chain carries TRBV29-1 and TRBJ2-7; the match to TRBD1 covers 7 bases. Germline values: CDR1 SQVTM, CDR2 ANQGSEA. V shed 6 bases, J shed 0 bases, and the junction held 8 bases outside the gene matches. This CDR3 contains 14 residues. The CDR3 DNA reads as TGCAGCGTCCGGACGACAGGGTCCTCCTACGAGCAGTACTTC. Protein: CSVRTTGSSYEQYF.

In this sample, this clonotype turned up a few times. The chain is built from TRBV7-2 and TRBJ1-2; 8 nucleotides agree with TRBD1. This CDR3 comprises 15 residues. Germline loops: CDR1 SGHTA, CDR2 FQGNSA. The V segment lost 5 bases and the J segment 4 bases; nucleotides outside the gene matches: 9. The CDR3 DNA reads TGTGCCAGCAGCCCTCTAACAGGGGGTGCCTATGGCTACACCTTC. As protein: CASSPLTGGAYGYTF.

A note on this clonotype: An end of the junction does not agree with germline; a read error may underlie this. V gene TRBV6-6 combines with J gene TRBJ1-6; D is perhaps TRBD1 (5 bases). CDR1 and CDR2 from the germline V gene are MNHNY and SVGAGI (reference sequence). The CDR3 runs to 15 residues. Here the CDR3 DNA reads TGTGCCGGCAGACCGCCCGACAGCTATAATTCACCCCTCCACTTT. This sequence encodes CAGRPPDSYNSPLHF.